The rows below give T cell receptor beta chains drawn from one sample of a study of cytomegalovirus exposure and HLA in healthy donors. Clones were read by immunoSEQ multiplex PCR, and TCRdb kept only the in-frame ones, dropping some. The table includes about 130,000 clones, 65% to 90% detected once. Material for sequencing was PBMCs. The receptors were sampled from a man between 50 and 59 years old in good health and CMV-seronegative. CDR3s include the opening cysteine and the closing phenylalanine or tryptophan. D genes are given only for firm matches. The size field is filled for only some rows; it gives once, few, many or a size class.

D: TRBD1
V: TRBV11-2
size: .
J: TRBJ1-6
CDR3: CASSPKGTVGSPLHF
DNA: TGTGCCAGCAGTCCCAAAGGGACAGTTGGATCACCCCTCCACTTT

D: .
V: TRBV27
size: .
J: TRBJ2-1
CDR3: CASSLSRGEQFF
DNA: TGTGCCAGCAGTTTATCCCGGGGTGAGCAGTTCTTC

D: .
V: TRBV19
size: .
J: TRBJ1-1
CDR3: CASSMGPGNTEAFF
DNA: TGTGCCAGTAGTATGGGGCCGGGGAACACTGAAGCTTTCTTT

D: .
V: TRBV6-6
size: .
J: TRBJ2-7
CDR3: CASSPSGVSGVDEQYF
DNA: TGTGCCAGCAGTCCATCGGGGGTTTCTGGGGTCGACGAGCAGTACTTC

D: TRBD1
V: TRBV7-2
size: .
J: TRBJ1-2
CDR3: CASRRTGVYGYTF
DNA: TGTGCCAGCAGGAGGACAGGGGTCTATGGCTACACCTTC

D: TRBD1
V: TRBV4-1
size: .
J: TRBJ1-5
CDR3: CASSPQPGQGAWNQPQHF
DNA: TGCGCCAGCAGCCCCCAACCAGGACAGGGGGCTTGGAATCAGCCCCAGCATTTT

D: TRBD1
V: TRBV7-3
size: .
J: TRBJ2-3
CDR3: CASSLMRGQDTQYF
DNA: TGTGCCAGCAGCTTAATGAGGGGGCAGGATACGCAGTATTTT

D: TRBD1
V: TRBV4-1
size: few
J: TRBJ1-1
CDR3: CASSHPTGWDTEAFF
DNA: TGCGCCAGCAGCCACCCGACAGGGTGGGACACTGAAGCTTTCTTT

D: .
V: TRBV29-1
size: .
J: TRBJ1-1
CDR3: CSVSRLMNTEAFF
DNA: TGCAGCGTTTCTAGGCTCATGAACACTGAAGCTTTCTTT

D: .
V: TRBV5-8
size: .
J: TRBJ1-1
CDR3: CASSLWTNTEAFF
DNA: TGTGCCAGCAGCTTGTGGACAAACACTGAAGCTTTCTTT

D: TRBD1
V: TRBV19
size: .
J: TRBJ1-5
CDR3: CASSTSGTGGSQPQHF
DNA: TGTGCCAGTAGTACATCCGGGACAGGGGGCTCTCAGCCCCAGCATTTT

D: .
V: TRBV7-9
size: .
J: TRBJ2-1
CDR3: CASSNRDIPPDEQFF
DNA: TGTGCCAGCAGCAACCGGGACATCCCCCCGGATGAGCAGTTCTTC

D: .
V: TRBV9
size: .
J: TRBJ1-6
CDR3: CASSGRGGDNSPLHF
DNA: TGTGCCAGCAGCGGTAGAGGAGGTGATAATTCACCCCTCCACTTT

D: .
V: TRBV2
size: .
J: TRBJ1-2
CDR3: CASSEFGGDYGYTF
DNA: TGTGCCAGCAGTGAATTCGGAGGGGACTATGGCTACACCTTC

D: .
V: TRBV6-5
size: .
J: TRBJ1-5
CDR3: CASHGGAGRAQHF
DNA: TGTGCCAGTCACGGGGGGGCCGGTCGGGCCCAGCATTTT

D: .
V: TRBV27
size: .
J: TRBJ1-2
CDR3: CASSLSGTYYGYTF
DNA: TGTGCCAGCAGTTTATCGGGCACGTACTATGGCTACACCTTC

D: TRBD2
V: TRBV30
size: .
J: TRBJ2-2
CDR3: CAWIRAGGTLGGELFF
DNA: TGTGCCTGGATCCGAGCGGGGGGTACATTAGGTGGGGAGCTGTTTTTT

D: TRBD1
V: TRBV4-2
size: .
J: TRBJ1-3
CDR3: CASSQEIRGTWGNTIYF
DNA: TGTGCCAGCAGCCAAGAAATCAGGGGGACCTGGGGGAACACCATATATTTT

D: .
V: TRBV9
size: .
J: TRBJ2-7
CDR3: CASSVGDNSYEQYF
DNA: TGTGCCAGCAGCGTAGGGGACAACTCCTACGAGCAGTACTTC

D: .
V: TRBV29-1
size: .
J: TRBJ2-7
CDR3: CSGGETYEQYF
DNA: TGCAGCGGGGGGGAAACCTACGAGCAGTACTTC

D: .
V: TRBV7-8
size: .
J: TRBJ1-2
CDR3: CASSLATANYGYTF
DNA: TGTGCCAGCAGCTTAGCGACAGCTAACTATGGCTACACCTTC

D: TRBD2
V: TRBV7-2
size: .
J: TRBJ2-1
CDR3: CASSKRRSSGAYNEQFF
DNA: TGTGCCAGCAGCAAACGTCGGTCTAGCGGGGCCTACAATGAGCAGTTCTTC

D: .
V: TRBV6-5
size: .
J: TRBJ1-6
CDR3: CASSPIQGMASPLHF
DNA: TGTGCCAGCAGTCCCATACAGGGCATGGCTTCACCCCTCCACTTT

D: .
V: TRBV5-1
size: .
J: TRBJ2-2
CDR3: CASSLARQALNTGELFF
DNA: TGCGCCAGCAGCTTGGCCAGGCAGGCGCTGAACACCGGGGAGCTGTTTTTT

D: TRBD1
V: TRBV7-3
size: .
J: TRBJ2-1
CDR3: CASSLDRGEYNEQFF
DNA: TGTGCCAGCAGCCTCGACAGGGGAGAGTACAATGAGCAGTTCTTC

D: TRBD1
V: TRBV27
size: .
J: TRBJ2-5
CDR3: CASSPWTGGFQETQYF
DNA: TGTGCCAGCAGTCCCTGGACAGGGGGCTTCCAAGAGACCCAGTACTTC

D: .
V: TRBV2
size: .
J: TRBJ1-1
CDR3: CASSEGRGATEAFF
DNA: TGTGCCAGCAGTGAGGGCCGGGGGGCCACTGAAGCTTTCTTT

D: .
V: TRBV19
size: once
J: TRBJ1-4
CDR3: CASSIDQEKLFF
DNA: TGTGCCAGTAGTATAGATCAGGAAAAACTGTTTTTT

D: TRBD1
V: TRBV6-6
size: .
J: TRBJ2-7
CDR3: CASSYTDRAPNYEQYF
DNA: TGTGCCAGCAGTTATACCGACAGGGCCCCAAACTACGAGCAGTACTTC

D: .
V: TRBV6-5
size: .
J: TRBJ2-1
CDR3: CASSYLGGFSYNEQFF
DNA: TGTGCCAGCAGTTACTTAGGGGGATTCTCCTACAATGAGCAGTTCTTC

D: TRBD1
V: TRBV19
size: .
J: TRBJ1-2
CDR3: CAGDRAGGYGYTF
DNA: TGTGCCGGCGACAGGGCCGGGGGCTATGGCTACACCTTC

D: .
V: TRBV27
size: .
J: TRBJ2-1
CDR3: CASSITLSSYNEQFF
DNA: TGTGCCAGCAGTATCACACTAAGCTCCTACAATGAGCAGTTCTTC

D: TRBD2
V: TRBV6-4
size: .
J: TRBJ2-3
CDR3: CASSDSLAGGTDTQYF
DNA: TGTGCCAGCAGTGACTCATTAGCGGGGGGCACAGATACGCAGTATTTT

D: TRBD1
V: TRBV7-3
size: .
J: TRBJ2-3
CDR3: CASSLTGGLTDTQYF
DNA: TGTGCCAGCAGCTTAACAGGGGGCTTGACAGATACGCAGTATTTT

D: .
V: TRBV5-3
size: .
J: TRBJ2-3
CDR3: CARSLGVSLADGPDTQYF
DNA: TGTGCCAGAAGCTTGGGAGTGAGTCTAGCTGACGGCCCAGATACGCAGTATTTT

D: .
V: TRBV4-1
size: .
J: TRBJ2-2
CDR3: CASSQVGHNTGELFF
DNA: TGCGCCAGCAGCCAAGTGGGACATAACACCGGGGAGCTGTTTTTT

D: .
V: TRBV7-2
size: .
J: TRBJ2-2
CDR3: CASSLSHTGELFF
DNA: TGTGCCAGCAGCCTTTCCCACACCGGGGAGCTGTTTTTT

D: .
V: TRBV5-1
size: .
J: TRBJ2-7
CDR3: CASSLGFGQTYEQYF
DNA: TGCGCCAGCAGCCTGGGATTCGGACAGACCTACGAGCAGTACTTC

D: TRBD2
V: TRBV7-8
size: .
J: TRBJ2-3
CDR3: CASSHRGGATDTQYF
DNA: TGTGCCAGCAGCCACCGCGGGGGGGCCACAGATACGCAGTATTTT

D: TRBD2
V: TRBV25-1
size: .
J: TRBJ2-7
CDR3: CASSDMGGSPYEQYF
DNA: TGTGCCAGCAGTGACATGGGGGGGAGTCCCTACGAGCAGTACTTC

D: .
V: TRBV5-1
size: .
J: TRBJ2-3
CDR3: CASSLVADTQYF
DNA: TGCGCCAGCAGCTTGGTCGCAGATACGCAGTATTTT

D: .
V: TRBV5-1
size: .
J: TRBJ2-1
CDR3: CASSEGAGTSNEQFF
DNA: TGCGCCAGCAGCGAAGGGGCAGGAACAAGCAATGAGCAGTTCTTC

D: TRBD2
V: TRBV27
size: .
J: TRBJ2-3
CDR3: CASGPLAGGQDTQYF
DNA: TGTGCCAGCGGCCCCCTAGCGGGGGGGCAAGATACGCAGTATTTT

D: TRBD1
V: TRBV7-2
size: once
J: TRBJ1-4
CDR3: CASSLLAGGGNEKLFF
DNA: TGTGCCAGCAGCTTATTGGCAGGGGGAGGTAATGAAAAACTGTTTTTT

D: TRBD1
V: TRBV11-2
size: few
J: TRBJ2-7
CDR3: CASSSVRTGGYEQYF
DNA: TGTGCCAGCAGCTCAGTCAGGACAGGGGGCTACGAGCAGTACTTC